Shown below are 32 T cell receptor beta chains from a single sample sequenced in a study of T-cell reconstitution after alpha-beta-depleted transplantation in children. Unique molecular identifiers were used in preparing the TCRbeta library. TCRdb used MiXCR to reprocess the PCR reads, holding one entry per CDR3 protein. In the table there are about 230,000 distinct CDR3 sequences, roughly 10% of which are singletons. This sample comprised PBMCs, obtained before TCRalphabeta/CD19-depleted stem cell transplant. These receptors came from a child under three years old with acute myeloid leukemia, due to receive a stem cell transplant.

A word on this clonotype: A much larger clone is a single base away; this may be a read error. V gene TRBV3-1 combines with J gene TRBJ1-5; weak D call: TRBD1 (5 bases). CDR3 length: 14 residues. Germline CDR1 is LGHDT and CDR2 is YNNKEL (reference sequence). The CDR3 nucleotides read TGTGCCAGCAGCTCCAGGGAGACCGGCCAGCTCCAGCATTTT. This encodes CASSSRETGQLQHF.

This clonotype was counted at least ten times. This rearrangement joins TRBV10-3 to TRBJ1-2; TRBD1 matches 7 bases. The CDR3 loop spans 16 amino acids. V lost 5 bases to trimming and J lost 3 bases; unmatched junction nucleotides: 12. Per germline, CDR1 ENHRY and CDR2 SYGVKD. The CDR3 DNA follows: TGTGCCATCAGTACAACGTTACTCGACAGGGACTATGGCTACACCTTC. It translates to CAISTTLLDRDYGYTF.

This clonotype was counted many times. V usage is TRBV7-2 and J usage is TRBJ2-2; D is uncertain. The V gene lost 5 bases and the J gene lost 5 bases, with 12 bases spanning the gap. CDR1 is SGHTA, CDR2 FQGNSA, per germline. The length of the CDR3 is 14 residues. The CDR3 DNA reads TGTGCCAGCAGCCCTGCCCCGAGAACCGGGGAGCTGTTTTTT. The encoded protein is CASSPAPRTGELFF. Full variable domain (remainder filled in from reference TRBV7-2 and TRBJ2-2): GAGVSQSPSNKVTEKGKDVELRCDPISGHTALYWYRQSLGQGLEFLIYFQGNSAPDKSGLPSDRFSAERTGGSVSTLTIQRTQQEDSAVYLCASSPAPRTGELFFGEGSRLTVL.

This clonotype has ten or more counts. V gene TRBV5-1 combines with J gene TRBJ1-1; TRBD1 might be the D (5 bases). Germline-derived CDR1 and CDR2 are SGHRS and YFSETQ. The CDR3 covers 15 residues. V lost 2 bases and J 4 bases, leaving 15 bases between the germline ends. The CDR3 DNA follows: TGCGCCAGCAGCTTCTATGGGGGGAGAGGCACTGAAGCTTTCTTT. It encodes CASSFYGGRGTEAFF. The whole variable domain, remainder taken from reference TRBV5-1 and TRBJ1-1, is KAGVTQTPRYLIKTRGQQVTLSCSPISGHRSVSWYQQTPGQGLQFLFEYFSETQRNKGNFPGRFSGRQFSNSRSEMNVSTLELGDSALYLCASSFYGGRGTEAFFGQGTRLTVV.

This clonotype was recorded many times. The rearrangement uses TRBV20-1 and TRBJ2-1, with D maybe TRBD2 (5 bases). CDR1 DFQATT and CDR2 SNEGSKA come from the germline V gene (reference sequence). Trimming shortened V by 2 bases and J by 4 bases, and 15 bases separated the two germline ends. This CDR3 region has 15 residues. CDR3 sequence: CSARIRLALYNEQFF. CDR3 DNA: TGCAGTGCTAGAATTAGGTTAGCGCTTTACAATGAGCAGTTCTTC.

This clonotype was picked up many times. The V gene is TRBV20-1, the J gene TRBJ2-7; D gene uncertain. CDR1 is DFQATT, CDR2 SNEGSKA, per germline (reference sequence). The CDR3 extends over 11 amino acids. Trimming removed 4 bases from V and 2 bases from J, with 6 bases in between. The DNA of the CDR3 is TGCAGTGCTATTGGCCCCTACGAGCAGTACTTC. Translating it yields CSAIGPYEQYF.

There are a few counts of this clonotype. The V call is TRBV7-6, the J call TRBJ2-6; D gene unclear. Trimming removed 2 bases at V and 0 bases at J, with 8 bases between. In germline, CDR1 is SGHVS, CDR2 FNYEAQ. The CDR3 contains 16 residues. The DNA for the CDR3 is TGTGCCAGCAGCTTAAGGGTGTTCTCTGGGGCCAACGTCCTGACTTTC. The encoded protein is CASSLRVFSGANVLTF.

This clonotype showed up many times. The V and J genes are TRBV5-1 and TRBJ2-1, with D unresolved. V lost 2 bases and J lost 8, with 8 bases in between. CDR1 is SGHRS and CDR2 is YFSETQ in the germline V gene. The CDR3 has 12 amino acids. In DNA, the CDR3 is TGCGCCAGCAGCTTCTCCCCACATGAGCAGTTCTTC. Residues: CASSFSPHEQFF.

As concerns this clonotype: This sequence may be a read error, since a much larger clone differs from it by one base. The chain joins TRBV5-5 to TRBJ1-2, with D perhaps matching TRBD1 (6 bases). From germline, CDR1 is SGHKS and CDR2 YYEKEE (reference sequence). CDR3 size: 15 residues. CDR3 DNA sequence: TGTGCCAGCAGCATCCAGACAGGAGCTAACTATGGCGACACCTTC. It codes for CASSIQTGANYGDTF.

This clonotype appeared many times. The rearrangement joins TRBV29-1 to TRBJ1-5, with D maybe TRBD1 (5 bases). The CDR3 covers 13 residues. V was trimmed by 2 bases and J by 11 bases, leaving 16 bases between them. The V gene's germline CDR1 is SQVTM and CDR2 ANQGSEA. As DNA, the CDR3 is TGCAGCGTTGAACTTCAGGGTTCTCGAGCCCAGCATTTT. Encoded protein: CSVELQGSRAQHF.

In its sample, this clonotype was seen many times. The rearrangement links TRBV6-5 to TRBJ2-3; TRBD1 aligns across 10 bases. V lost 2 bases and J lost 6; bases outside the gene matches: 5. The CDR3 extends over 15 amino acids. Per germline, CDR1 MNHEY and CDR2 SVGAGI. CDR3 coding DNA: TGTGCCAGCAGTTACACCGGACAGGGGGAGGATACGCAGTATTTT. It translates to CASSYTGQGEDTQYF.

In its sample, this clonotype was seen many times. The chain's CDR3 is CATSPVGTGRYEQYF. The CDR3 region has the DNA TGTGCCACCAGCCCGGTAGGGACAGGACGCTACGAGCAGTACTTC. This chain joins TRBV15 and TRBJ2-7; 8 bases are shared with TRBD1. The trim removed 5 bases at V and 3 bases at J, leaving 9 bases unmatched. The CDR3 is 15 residues long. Germline V gene data show CDR1 as LNHNV and CDR2 as YYDKDF (reference sequence).

This clonotype was observed many times. V is TRBV6-5 and J is TRBJ1-1, with 8 bases matching TRBD1. The trim removed 2 bases at V and 5 bases at J, leaving 4 bases unmatched. From germline, CDR1 is MNHEY and CDR2 SVGAGI. CDR3 length: 14 residues. The CDR3: CASSYRDRNTEAFF. CDR3 bases: TGTGCCAGCAGTTACAGGGACAGGAATACTGAAGCTTTCTTT.

The sample holds many counts of this clonotype. The chain has TRBV12-3 or TRBV12-4 and TRBJ1-5, with 7 positions matching TRBD1. This CDR3 is built from 13 residues. The ends lost 5 bases at V and 7 bases at J; junction bases unmatched: 5. CDR3 coding DNA: TGTGCCAGCAGTCTAGGGACAGAACAGCCCCAGCATTTT. Translation gives CASSLGTEQPQHF.

Many counts were recorded for this clonotype. The gene calls are TRBV29-1 and TRBJ2-5, with D perhaps being TRBD1 or TRBD2 (6 bases each). Germline assignment: CDR1 SQVTM and CDR2 ANQGSEA. V shed 3 bases and J shed 4 bases, with 9 bases lying between them. The CDR3 totals 12 residues. CDR3 in amino acids: CSVEGGPETQYF. In nucleotides, the CDR3 is TGCAGCGTTGAGGGGGGCCCAGAGACCCAGTACTTC. Full variable domain (missing parts from reference TRBV29-1 and TRBJ2-5): SAVISQKPSRDICQRGTSLTIQCQVDSQVTMMFWYRQQPGQSLTLIATANQGSEATYESGFVIDKFPISRPNLTFSTLTVSNMSPEDSSIYLCSVEGGPETQYFGPGTRLLVL.

Regarding this clonotype: A much larger clone differs from this one at a single base, so this may be a read error. The chain uses TRBV5-7 and TRBJ1-2; possible D gene TRBD1, 6 bases. TRBV5-7 is an ORF, with its function uncertain. The CDR3 has 17 residues. The CDR3 DNA reads as TGTGCCAGGAGCTCCGGACAGACCTATTATTCTAACTATGGCTACACCTTC. This gives the protein CARSSGQTYYSNYGYTF.

This clonotype was observed many times. This chain connects TRBV29-1 to TRBJ1-2; no clear D. The V gene's germline CDR1 is SQVTM and CDR2 ANQGSEA. V lost 4 bases, J lost 6 bases, and 18 bases lay in between. This CDR3 contains 14 residues. The CDR3 bases are TGCAGCGTTGTAGTGGACTGGAGCCTCGATGGCTACACCTTC. It encodes CSVVVDWSLDGYTF.

This clonotype has a count of ten or more. The gene calls are TRBV27 and TRBJ1-5, with a tentative D call TRBD1 (6 bases). CDR1 is MNHEY, CDR2 SMNVEV, per germline (reference sequence). The CDR3 runs 16 residues. V lost 4 bases, J lost 2 bases, and 15 bases lay in between. CDR3 amino acids: CASSSFYRDGNQPQHF. The CDR3 nucleotides are TGTGCCAGCAGTTCCTTTTACAGGGACGGCAATCAGCCCCAGCATTTT.

This clonotype was detected many times. V gene TRBV6-1 combines with J gene TRBJ2-2; no clear D gene. The CDR3 consists of 16 residues. Germline assignment: CDR1 MNHNS and CDR2 SASEGT. Trimming cost V 4 bases and J 0 bases, with 12 bases left between them. Here the CDR3 reads CASSVGPRTNTGELFF. CDR3 nucleotides: TGTGCCAGCAGTGTAGGACCACGAACGAACACCGGGGAGCTGTTTTTT.

This clonotype was observed many times. The chain joins TRBV7-2 to TRBJ2-7; D possibly matches TRBD1 or TRBD2 (5 bases each). CDR3 size: 14 residues. The germline gives CDR1 SGHTA, CDR2 FQGNSA. V shed 2 bases and J shed 2 bases, with 10 bases lying between them. CDR3 amino acids: CASSLLKGPYEQYF. As DNA, the CDR3 is TGTGCCAGCAGCTTATTGAAGGGACCCTACGAGCAGTACTTC.

The chain has TRBV5-1 and TRBJ2-3, with a possible D match to TRBD1 (6 bases). The CDR3 extends over 15 amino acids. The V and J ends lost 8 bases and 0 bases respectively, with 16 bases between them. Germline lookup yields CDR1 SGHRS and CDR2 YFSETQ. In DNA form, the CDR3 reads TGCGCCAGTTCCCCGACAGGACCTAGCACAGATACGCAGTATTTT. Residues: CASSPTGPSTDTQYF.

This clonotype was recorded at least ten times. V usage is TRBV12-3 or TRBV12-4 and J usage is TRBJ1-2; D call uncertain. The V end was cut by 3 bases, the J end by 3 bases, with 5 bases between. The CDR3 is made up of 12 amino acids. This chain's CDR3 is CASSFQDYGYTF. The CDR3 DNA is TGTGCCAGCAGTTTCCAGGACTATGGCTACACCTTC.

The sample holds a few counts of this clonotype. The chain has TRBV12-3 or TRBV12-4 and TRBJ1-5; 12 nucleotides line up with TRBD1. CDR3 size: 16 residues. The V segment lost 5 bases and the J segment 4 bases; nucleotides outside the gene matches: 6. In DNA, the CDR3 is TGTGCCAGCAGTCCGGGACAGGGGGCGCGTAATCAGCCCCAGCATTTT. Its protein is CASSPGQGARNQPQHF.

The CDR3 here is CSARDAGYNEQFF. Here the CDR3 DNA reads TGCAGTGCTAGAGATGCGGGGTACAATGAGCAGTTCTTC. J is TRBJ2-1 and V is TRBV20-1, with a tentative D call TRBD2 (6 bases). Germline CDR1 is DFQATT and CDR2 is SNEGSKA (reference sequence). V lost 0 bases to trimming and J lost 4 bases, with 7 bases between them. The CDR3 extends over 13 amino acids.

This clonotype was seen repeatedly, ten times or more. The chain combines TRBV20-1 with TRBJ2-1; TRBD2 agrees at 8 bases. This CDR3 has 17 amino acids. Trimming cost V 6 bases and J 2 bases; bases outside gene matches: 15. Germline loops: CDR1 DFQATT, CDR2 SNEGSKA (reference sequence). CDR3 residues: CSAPGRGGLPTYNEQFF. CDR3 bases: TGCAGTGCCCCCGGTCGGGGGGGCCTACCGACCTACAATGAGCAGTTCTTC.

In its sample, this clonotype was seen many times. The V call is TRBV5-6, the J call TRBJ2-7; D is undetermined. The CDR3 spans 14 residues. Trimming cost V 2 bases and J 0 bases, with 9 bases left between them. Germline V gene data show CDR1 as SGHDT and CDR2 as YYEEEE. CDR3 in amino acids: CASSLAAFSYEQYF. The CDR3 DNA reads as TGTGCCAGCAGCTTAGCAGCTTTCTCCTACGAGCAGTACTTC. The variable domain in full, completed from reference TRBV5-6 and TRBJ2-7, reads DAGVTQSPTHLIKTRGQQVTLRCSPKSGHDTVSWYQQALGQGPQFIFQYYEEEERQRGNFPDRFSGHQFPNYSSELNVNALLLGDSALYLCASSLAAFSYEQYFGPGTRLTVT.

This clonotype was seen many times. This chain connects TRBV11-1 to TRBJ2-3; weak D call: TRBD2 (6 bases). This CDR3 spans 15 amino acids. Germline lookup yields CDR1 SGHAT and CDR2 FQDESV (reference sequence). V lost 5 bases to trimming and J lost 3 bases, with 15 bases between them. The chain's CDR3 is CASSPGRGLTDTQYF. CDR3 coding DNA: TGTGCCAGCAGCCCCGGACGGGGACTGACAGATACGCAGTATTTT.

This clonotype has ten or more counts. The chain employs TRBV11-1 and TRBJ2-1, with a tentative D call TRBD1 (6 bases). Trimming took 1 base from V and 1 from J, leaving 8 bases between them. The length of the CDR3 is 15 residues. CDR1 is SGHAT, CDR2 FQDESV, per germline (reference sequence). The CDR3 DNA sequence: TGTGCCAGCAGCTTAGGGACAGCATCCTACAATGAGCAGTTCTTC. This encodes CASSLGTASYNEQFF. The full variable domain, rest sourced from reference TRBV11-1 and TRBJ2-1, is EAEVAQSPRYKITEKSQAVAFWCDPISGHATLYWYRQILGQGPELLVQFQDESVVDDSQLPKDRFSAERLKGVDSTLKIQPAELGDSAMYLCASSLGTASYNEQFFGPGTRLTVL.

This clonotype was detected many times. The chain links TRBV5-1 to TRBJ2-1, with 8 nucleotides matching TRBD1. V lost 5 bases to trimming and J lost 0 bases; unmatched junction nucleotides: 7. The length of the CDR3 is 16 residues. In germline, CDR1 is SGHRS, CDR2 YFSETQ. This chain's CDR3 is CASRPPGTGSYNEQFF. For the CDR3, the DNA is TGCGCCAGCAGGCCTCCCGGGACAGGCTCCTACAATGAGCAGTTCTTC.

V is TRBV20-1 and J is TRBJ2-2, with unresolved D. The CDR3 contains 18 residues. Germline assignment: CDR1 DFQATT and CDR2 SNEGSKA (reference sequence). The V end was cut by 6 bases, the J end by 0 bases, with 23 bases between. DNA for the CDR3: TGCAGTGCCCAAACTCCGGGCAGTTACTTCGCGAACACCGGGGAGCTGTTTTTT. It specifies CSAQTPGSYFANTGELFF.

This clonotype was counted at least ten times. The chain recombines TRBV5-1 with TRBJ2-2; 7 bases agree with TRBD2. There are 16 residues in the CDR3. V lost 0 bases to trimming and J lost 2 bases; unmatched junction nucleotides: 4. Germline V gene sequence: CDR1 SGHRS, CDR2 YFSETQ. This CDR3 is CASSLVGLDNTGELFF. The CDR3 nucleotides read TGCGCCAGCAGCTTGGTTGGACTAGATAACACCGGGGAGCTGTTTTTT.

This clonotype was seen ten or more times. J is TRBJ2-1 and V is TRBV7-3; no definite D call. Between the trimmed V and J ends, which lost 2 bases and 4 bases, there was a span of 24 bases. This CDR3 has 19 amino acids. Germline V CDR1 and CDR2: SGHTA, FQGTGA. CDR3 sequence (DNA): TGTGCCAGCAGCTTATTCGGGTCAGCGCCCGGGCGGCCTTACAATGAGCAGTTCTTC. As protein: CASSLFGSAPGRPYNEQFF.